Presented here are 8 T cell receptor beta chains from one specimen sequenced in a study of regulatory T cells in long-lasting Graves disease. For TCR beta, libraries came from iRepertoire HTBI primers and Arm-PCR of CDR3 regions. Using its own MiXCR run on the multiplex PCR reads, TCRdb lists one record per CDR3 protein. This table holds about 620,000 distinct CDR3 sequences, approximately 15% found once. The time point here: newly diagnosed GD, antithyroid drugs for less than 3 months. Isolated PBMC RNA provided the starting material for the TCR library. These data also featured in a second study, about T cells in Graves' hyperthyroidism and ophthalmopathy.

The sequencing used peripheral blood mononuclear cells (PBMCs), collected at new diagnosis, from a patient treated with antithyroid drugs. The receptors were sampled from a woman aged 30 to 39 with Graves disease.

V usage is TRBV19 and J usage is TRBJ2-7, with D hard to call. The V gene lost 3 bases and the J gene lost 5 bases, with 14 bases spanning the gap. The CDR3 runs to 14 residues. Germline V gene lookup returns CDR1 LNHDA and CDR2 SQIVND (reference sequence). Here the CDR3 DNA reads TGTGCCAGTAGTATTGGTCGTCTGGAGAACGAGCAGTACTTC. Protein product: CASSIGRLENEQYF.

This clonotype occurred many times. This chain uses TRBV2 with TRBJ1-1, with 7 bases fitting TRBD1. The CDR3 covers 15 residues. J was trimmed by 0 bases and V by 7 bases; bases with no gene match: 8. CDR1 SNHLY and CDR2 FYNNEI come from the germline V gene. The CDR3 is CASTGQVNVNTEAFF. The DNA for the CDR3 is TGTGCCAGCACTGGACAGGTTAACGTGAACACTGAAGCTTTCTTT.

CDR3 sequence reads: CASSLIPQGSSPLHF. CDR3 nucleotide sequence: TGTGCCAGCAGTTTAATTCCGCAGGGTTCTTCACCCCTCCACTTT. The V call is TRBV27, the J call TRBJ1-6; D might be TRBD1 (5 bases). CDR1 is MNHEY, CDR2 SMNVEV, per germline (reference sequence). V lost 2 bases and J lost 9, with 14 bases in between. This CDR3 comprises 15 residues.

DNA of the CDR3: TGCAGTGCTAGAACCCAGGGAGCGGGAGGGCCGTTAGTCTACGAGCAGTACTTC. Protein product: CSARTQGAGGPLVYEQYF. The chain uses TRBV20-1 and TRBJ2-7, with 10 nucleotides matching TRBD2. Germline values: CDR1 DFQATT, CDR2 SNEGSKA (reference sequence). With 2 bases clipped from V and 3 bases from J, the junction kept 16 bases outside the gene matches. The CDR3 consists of 18 residues.

This clonotype was seen repeatedly, ten times or more. This chain joins TRBV2 and TRBJ2-1, with 8 nucleotides matching TRBD1. The CDR3 length is 15 residues. Germline loops: CDR1 SNHLY, CDR2 FYNNEI. V gave up 5 bases and J gave up 4 bases; unmatched junction bases: 7. CDR3 amino acids: CASSKRTGLYNEQFF. The CDR3 DNA reads TGTGCCAGCAGTAAAAGGACAGGGTTATACAATGAGCAGTTCTTC.

This clonotype appeared a few times. This chain links TRBV19 with TRBJ2-5, with D tentatively TRBD2 (5 bases). The CDR3 contains 15 residues. Per germline, CDR1 LNHDA and CDR2 SQIVND (reference sequence). The germline V and J ends were trimmed by 5 bases and 1 base, with 14 bases remaining between them. CDR3 amino acids: CASSPQAGSQETQYF. As DNA, the CDR3 is TGTGCCAGTAGTCCCCAGGCGGGCTCCCAAGAGACCCAGTACTTC.

This clonotype came up a few times. This chain joins TRBV28 and TRBJ2-1; D is perhaps TRBD2 (7 bases). V lost 8 bases and J 5 bases, leaving 19 bases between the germline ends. Germline V gives CDR1 MDHEN, CDR2 SYDVKM. This CDR3 contains 15 residues. CDR3 sequence: CASVPGGTINNEQFF. The CDR3 nucleotides read TGTGCCAGCGTGCCCGGGGGGACAATTAACAATGAGCAGTTCTTC. The complete variable domain, with remaining parts taken from reference TRBV28 and TRBJ2-1, reads DVKVTQSSRYLVKRTGEKVFLECVQDMDHENMFWYRQDPGLGLRLIYFSYDVKMKEKGDIPEGYSVSREKKERFSLILESASTNQTSMYLCASVPGGTINNEQFFGPGTRLTVL.

This clonotype was seen a handful of times. CDR3 nucleotides: TGTGCCAGCAGCGTACTGAGCGGGAGGGGAGAGACCCAGTACTTC. Translating gives CASSVLSGRGETQYF. The chain employs TRBV9 and TRBJ2-5; 10 bases map to TRBD2. This CDR3 comprises 15 residues. Looked up from germline, CDR1 is SGDLS and CDR2 is YYNGEE. The V segment lost 1 base and the J segment 4 bases; nucleotides outside the gene matches: 4. The variable domain in full, with the rest retrieved from reference TRBV9 and TRBJ2-5, is DSGVTQTPKHLITATGQRVTLRCSPRSGDLSVYWYQQSLDQGLQFLIQYYNGEERAKGNILERFSAQQFPDLHSELNLSSLELGDSALYFCASSVLSGRGETQYFGPGTRLLVL.